Presented here are 19 T cell receptor beta chains from one specimen sequenced in a study of cytomegalovirus exposure and HLA in healthy donors. The primer mix had 60 Vbeta and 13 Jbeta primers. Here immunoSEQ multiplex PCR was the method, and the copy in TCRdb shows in-frame clones only, minus some. The table includes 90,000 or so clones, 78% detected once. The sample taken for sequencing was PBMCs. These receptors all come from a woman in her thirties or forties in good health and CMV-seronegative.

This chain uses TRBV7-2 with TRBJ2-2; 11 bases align to TRBD2. The CDR3 contains 16 residues. Germline V gene sequence: CDR1 SGHTA, CDR2 FQGNSA. Trimming took 5 bases from V and 8 from J; bases not matched to a gene: 10. CDR3 nucleotide sequence: TGTGCCAGCAGCCCACTGACGACTAGCGGGAAGGGGGAGCTGTTTTTT. This translates into CASSPLTTSGKGELFF.

The chain links TRBV7-9 to TRBJ2-7; TRBD1 matches at 10 bases. The CDR3 is 14 residues long. CDR1 and CDR2 from the germline V gene are SEHNR and FQNEAQ (reference sequence). V lost 5 bases and J lost 7; bases outside the gene matches: 8. CDR3 bases: TGTGCCAGCAGCCTAGACAGGGGGCCCCGAGAGCAGTACTTC. Its translation: CASSLDRGPREQYF.

The genes are TRBV10-2 and TRBJ1-1; 9 bases fit TRBD1. The CDR3 covers 13 residues. Germline CDR1 reads WSHSY; CDR2 reads SAAADI. Trimming cost V 5 bases and J 10 bases; bases outside gene matches: 8. The CDR3 here is CASSLTGGGGAFF. CDR3 DNA: TGCGCCAGCAGTCTCACAGGGGGCGGGGGAGCTTTCTTT.

The chain employs TRBV28 and TRBJ1-1, with D maybe TRBD1 (6 bases). Per germline, CDR1 MDHEN and CDR2 SYDVKM. The length of the CDR3 is 14 residues. V shed 6 bases and J shed 1 base, with 12 bases lying between them. The CDR3 protein is CASSPTTGNTEAFF. DNA for the CDR3: TGTGCCAGCAGCCCTACGACAGGGAACACTGAAGCTTTCTTT.

The chain employs TRBV5-1 and TRBJ2-5, with a possible D match to TRBD2 (6 bases). CDR3 size: 13 residues. V was cut by 4 bases and J by 5 bases, with 12 bases left in between. Germline values: CDR1 SGHRS, CDR2 YFSETQ. The CDR3 reads CASSPLTSETQYF. The CDR3 DNA sequence: TGCGCCAGCAGCCCCCTAACTAGCGAGACCCAGTACTTC. The full variable domain, with the rest looked up from reference TRBV5-1 and TRBJ2-5, is KAGVTQTPRYLIKTRGQQVTLSCSPISGHRSVSWYQQTPGQGLQFLFEYFSETQRNKGNFPGRFSGRQFSNSRSEMNVSTLELGDSALYLCASSPLTSETQYFGPGTRLLVL.

The chain combines TRBV11-2 with TRBJ2-5; 9 bases line up with TRBD2. The germline V gene encodes CDR1 SGHAT and CDR2 FQNNGV. V was pared by 5 bases and J by 6 bases, with 16 bases of the junction left unmatched. This CDR3 spans 17 amino acids. CDR3: CASSPAGLAGGRKTQYF. The CDR3 nucleotides read TGTGCCAGCAGCCCCGCCGGGTTGGCGGGAGGGCGTAAGACCCAGTACTTC.

The genes are TRBV10-3 and TRBJ2-2; 11 positions match TRBD2. CDR3 length: 15 amino acids. Germline CDR1 ENHRY, CDR2 SYGVKD. The trim removed 10 bases at V and 0 bases at J, leaving 4 bases unmatched. This CDR3 reads CATRLAGSNTGELFF. Written as DNA, the CDR3 is TGTGCCACCCGACTAGCGGGGTCGAACACCGGGGAGCTGTTTTTT.

The gene calls are TRBV27 and TRBJ1-1; TRBD1 is a possible D gene (5 bases). Looked up from germline, CDR1 is MNHEY and CDR2 is SMNVEV (reference sequence). V shed 6 bases and J shed 2 bases, with 13 bases lying between them. The CDR3 runs to 14 residues. The CDR3 DNA follows: TGTGCCAGCAGATTCGGGGGACTAAACACTGAAGCTTTCTTT. It encodes CASRFGGLNTEAFF.

The chain recombines TRBV29-1 with TRBJ2-3; TRBD1 might be the D (6 bases). The CDR3 is 14 residues long. Per the germline V gene, CDR1 is SQVTM and CDR2 is ANQGSEA. The V end lost 2 bases, the J end lost 6 bases, and 15 bases lay between the germline ends. The CDR3 nucleotides read TGCAGCGTTGAACCCAGGGGTAAGCCGGATACGCAGTATTTT. This sequence encodes CSVEPRGKPDTQYF.

J is TRBJ2-5 and V is TRBV28; TRBD1 matches at 7 bases. Germline V lookup: CDR1 MDHEN, CDR2 SYDVKM. The CDR3 has 13 residues. Trimming removed 0 bases from V and 5 bases from J; junction bases left unmatched: 0. The CDR3 here is CASSLWDRETQYF. The CDR3 region has the DNA TGTGCCAGCAGTTTATGGGACAGGGAGACCCAGTACTTC.

The chain employs TRBV9 and TRBJ2-1, with 10 bases identical to TRBD2. The CDR3 covers 19 residues. The V and J ends lost 0 bases and 0 bases, in that order; junction bases with no gene match: 9. Germline lookup yields CDR1 SGDLS and CDR2 YYNGEE. The CDR3 region is CASSVDGLAVSGSYNEQFF. CDR3 DNA: TGTGCCAGCAGCGTAGATGGACTAGCGGTATCCGGCTCCTACAATGAGCAGTTCTTC.

The chain links TRBV18 to TRBJ1-1, with a weak D call TRBD1 (5 bases). Germline V gene sequence: CDR1 KGHSH, CDR2 LQKENI. CDR3 length: 14 residues. V lost 2 bases to trimming and J lost 7 bases, with 14 bases between them. The CDR3 region is CASSPGGGNLEAFF. For the CDR3, the DNA is TGTGCCAGCTCACCAGGGGGGGGAAACCTTGAAGCTTTCTTT. The full variable domain, its missing parts supplied by reference TRBV18 and TRBJ1-1, is NAGVMQNPRHLVRRRGQEARLRCSPMKGHSHVYWYRQLPEEGLKFMVYLQKENIIDESGMPKERFSAEFPKEGPSILRIQQVVRGDSAAYFCASSPGGGNLEAFFGQGTRLTVV.

V gene TRBV10-2 combines with J gene TRBJ2-2; possible D gene TRBD2, 7 bases. Germline lookup yields CDR1 WSHSY and CDR2 SAAADI. The ends were cut back, 6 bases at V and 5 bases at J, with 19 bases in the middle. The CDR3 has 16 residues. The DNA of the CDR3 is TGCGCCAGCAGAACCGGAGACAGGCGGGGGACCGGGGAGCTGTTTTTT. This translates into CASRTGDRRGTGELFF.

V and J are TRBV4-2 and TRBJ1-4, with a weak D call TRBD1 (5 bases). V gave up 4 bases and J gave up 4 bases, with 10 bases separating them. Germline V gene data show CDR1 as LGHNA and CDR2 as YNFKEQ. This CDR3 has 14 amino acids. The CDR3 sequence is CASSPEGVNEKLFF. The CDR3 DNA reads TGTGCCAGCAGCCCCGAAGGGGTTAATGAAAAACTGTTTTTT.

This chain uses TRBV18 with TRBJ1-3; D possibly corresponds to TRBD1 (5 bases). CDR1 is KGHSH, CDR2 LQKENI, per germline. The CDR3 totals 20 residues. The ends were cut back, 1 base at V and 0 bases at J, with 22 bases in the middle. CDR3 coding DNA: TGTGCCAGCTCACCACGGGCAGGTCTTGGGACTTTTGCCTCTGGAAACACCATATATTTT. Amino acids: CASSPRAGLGTFASGNTIYF.

This chain connects TRBV5-1 to TRBJ2-5; D is perhaps TRBD2 (6 bases). The CDR3 loop spans 15 amino acids. V was shortened by 7 bases and J by 1 base, with 17 bases between the two germline ends. Germline values: CDR1 SGHRS, CDR2 YFSETQ. In DNA, the CDR3 is TGCGCCAGCCGCCTGCCGCGGGGAACCCAAGAGACCCAGTACTTC. It specifies CASRLPRGTQETQYF.

This chain joins TRBV27 and TRBJ1-2; TRBD1 aligns across 7 bases. This CDR3 is built from 13 residues. Germline CDR1 is MNHEY and CDR2 is SMNVEV (reference sequence). With V trimmed by 8 bases and J by 2 bases, 5 bases remained unmatched. The CDR3 loop is CASGGDRNYGYTF. In DNA, the CDR3 is TGTGCCAGCGGTGGGGACAGAAACTATGGCTACACCTTC.

V gene TRBV28 combines with J gene TRBJ1-2; D is possibly TRBD1 (6 bases). The CDR3 runs to 16 residues. Germline V gives CDR1 MDHEN, CDR2 SYDVKM. The V gene lost 2 bases and the J gene lost 0 bases, with 13 bases spanning the gap. This chain's CDR3 is CASSLRQGPSNYGYTF. CDR3 DNA sequence: TGTGCCAGCAGTTTAAGGCAGGGGCCATCTAACTATGGCTACACCTTC.

The chain links TRBV28 to TRBJ2-7; 7 bases map to TRBD2. The J segment lost 2 bases and the V segment lost 5 bases, leaving 6 bases of the junction unmatched. Germline V gene data show CDR1 as MDHEN and CDR2 as SYDVKM. The CDR3 covers 14 residues. DNA of the CDR3: TGTGCCAGCAGTATGGGACTACCACCCTACGAGCAGTACTTC. This gives the protein CASSMGLPPYEQYF. Complete variable domain (other parts from reference TRBV28 and TRBJ2-7): DVKVTQSSRYLVKRTGEKVFLECVQDMDHENMFWYRQDPGLGLRLIYFSYDVKMKEKGDIPEGYSVSREKKERFSLILESASTNQTSMYLCASSMGLPPYEQYFGPGTRLTVT.